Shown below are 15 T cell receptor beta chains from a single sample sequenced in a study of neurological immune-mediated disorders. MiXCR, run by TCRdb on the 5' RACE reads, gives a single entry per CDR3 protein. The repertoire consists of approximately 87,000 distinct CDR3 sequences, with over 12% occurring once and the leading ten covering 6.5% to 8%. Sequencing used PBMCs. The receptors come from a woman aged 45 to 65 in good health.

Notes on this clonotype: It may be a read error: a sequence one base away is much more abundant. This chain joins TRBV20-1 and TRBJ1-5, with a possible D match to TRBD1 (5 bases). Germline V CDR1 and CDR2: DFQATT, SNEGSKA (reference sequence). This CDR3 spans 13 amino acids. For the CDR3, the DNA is TGCAGTGCTAGAGATGGGGGTGGGCAGCCCCGGCATTTT. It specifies CSARDGGGQPRHF.

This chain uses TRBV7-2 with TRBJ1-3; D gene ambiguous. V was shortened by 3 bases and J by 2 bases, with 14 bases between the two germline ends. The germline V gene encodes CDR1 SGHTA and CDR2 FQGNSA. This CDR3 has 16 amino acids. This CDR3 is CASSLKRSLTGNTIYF. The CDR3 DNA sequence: TGTGCCAGCAGCTTGAAAAGGAGTTTAACTGGAAACACCATATATTTT.

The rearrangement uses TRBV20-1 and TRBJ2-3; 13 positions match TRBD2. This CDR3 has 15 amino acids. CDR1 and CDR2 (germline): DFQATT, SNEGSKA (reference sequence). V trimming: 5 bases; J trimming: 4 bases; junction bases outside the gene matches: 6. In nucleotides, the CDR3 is TGCAGTGCTGGAACTAGCGGGAGGGAGCCAGATACGCAGTATTTT. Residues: CSAGTSGREPDTQYF.

The DNA of the CDR3 is TGCGCCAGCAGCCAAGAACGGACTAGCGGATACAATGGGCAATTCTTC. Amino acids: CASSQERTSGYNGQFF. The genes are TRBV4-1 and TRBJ2-1, with TRBD2 identical over 10 bases. The germline gives CDR1 MGHRA, CDR2 YSYEKL. The junction had 15 bases not matched to a gene; V was cut back by 0 bases and J by 16 bases. CDR3 length: 16 amino acids.

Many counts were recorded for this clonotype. The CDR3 spells CASSLLGLASGELFF. DNA of the CDR3: TGTGCCAGCAGCTTACTTGGACTAGCGTCCGGGGAGCTGTTTTTT. The chain employs TRBV7-3 and TRBJ2-2, with TRBD2 matching 9 bases. This CDR3 has 15 amino acids. The V gene's germline CDR1 is SGHTA and CDR2 FQGTGA. Trimming took 2 bases from V and 6 from J; bases not matched to a gene: 4.

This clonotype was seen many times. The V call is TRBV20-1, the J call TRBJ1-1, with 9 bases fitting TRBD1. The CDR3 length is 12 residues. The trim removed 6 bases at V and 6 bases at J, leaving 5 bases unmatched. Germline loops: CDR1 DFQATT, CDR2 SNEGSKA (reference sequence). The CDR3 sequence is CSAPDRGAEAFF. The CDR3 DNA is TGCAGTGCCCCGGACAGGGGAGCTGAAGCTTTCTTT.

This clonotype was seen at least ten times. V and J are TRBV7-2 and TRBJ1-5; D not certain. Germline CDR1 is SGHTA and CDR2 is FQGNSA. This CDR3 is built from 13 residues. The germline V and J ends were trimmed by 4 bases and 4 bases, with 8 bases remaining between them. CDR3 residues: CASSSQPNQPQHF. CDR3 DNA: TGTGCCAGCAGCTCCCAGCCAAATCAGCCCCAGCATTTT.

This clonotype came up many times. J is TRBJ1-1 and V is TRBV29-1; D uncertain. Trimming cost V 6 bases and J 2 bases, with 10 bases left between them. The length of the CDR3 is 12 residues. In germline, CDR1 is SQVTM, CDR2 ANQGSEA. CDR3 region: CSVPDLNTEAFF. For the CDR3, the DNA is TGCAGCGTGCCTGACCTTAACACTGAAGCTTTCTTT.

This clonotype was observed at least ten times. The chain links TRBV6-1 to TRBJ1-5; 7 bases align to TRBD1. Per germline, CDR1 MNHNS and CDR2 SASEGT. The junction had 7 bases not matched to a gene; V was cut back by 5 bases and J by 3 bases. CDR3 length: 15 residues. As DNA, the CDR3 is TGTGCCAGCAGTTTTGACAGGGAAAACAATCAGCCCCAGCATTTT. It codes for CASSFDRENNQPQHF.

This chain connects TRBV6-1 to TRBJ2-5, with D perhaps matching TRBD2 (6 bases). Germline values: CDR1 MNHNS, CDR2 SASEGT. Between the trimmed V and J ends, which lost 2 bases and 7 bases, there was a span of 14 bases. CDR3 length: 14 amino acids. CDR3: CASSEIGSGGTQYF. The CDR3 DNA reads TGTGCCAGCAGTGAAATCGGGAGTGGAGGGACCCAGTACTTC.

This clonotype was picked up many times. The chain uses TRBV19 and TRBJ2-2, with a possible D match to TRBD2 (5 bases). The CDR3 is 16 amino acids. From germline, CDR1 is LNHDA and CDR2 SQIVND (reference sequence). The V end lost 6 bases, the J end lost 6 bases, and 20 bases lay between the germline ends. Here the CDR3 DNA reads TGTGCCAGTAGGCTTCCATATGGGAGCGTCCCCGGGGAGCTGTTTTTT. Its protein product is CASRLPYGSVPGELFF.

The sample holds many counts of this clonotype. The CDR3 DNA sequence: TGTGCCAGCAGCTTACAGTTAGGCCAGCCCCAGCATTTT. It translates to CASSLQLGQPQHF. J is TRBJ1-5 and V is TRBV7-2; D gene uncertain. The CDR3 totals 13 residues. Between the trimmed V and J ends, which lost 2 bases and 7 bases, there was a span of 9 bases. Germline CDR1 and CDR2: SGHTA and FQGNSA. The full variable domain, in which reference TRBV7-2 and TRBJ1-5 provide the parts outside the CDR3, is GAGVSQSPSNKVTEKGKDVELRCDPISGHTALYWYRQSLGQGLEFLIYFQGNSAPDKSGLPSDRFSAERTGGSVSTLTIQRTQQEDSAVYLCASSLQLGQPQHFGDGTRLSIL.

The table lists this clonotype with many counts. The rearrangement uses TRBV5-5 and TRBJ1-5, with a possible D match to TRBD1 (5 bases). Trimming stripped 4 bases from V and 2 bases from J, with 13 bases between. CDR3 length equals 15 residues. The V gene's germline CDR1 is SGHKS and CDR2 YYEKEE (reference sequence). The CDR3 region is CASSARQGGNQPQHF. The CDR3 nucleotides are TGTGCCAGCAGCGCGAGGCAGGGTGGCAATCAGCCCCAGCATTTT.

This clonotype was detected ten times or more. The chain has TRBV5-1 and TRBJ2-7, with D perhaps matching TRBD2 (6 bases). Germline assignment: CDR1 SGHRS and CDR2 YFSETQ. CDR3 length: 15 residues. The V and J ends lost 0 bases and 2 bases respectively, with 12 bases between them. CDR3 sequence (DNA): TGCGCCAGCAGCTTGGGGCGCGGGGCTGCCTACGAGCAGTACTTC. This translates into CASSLGRGAAYEQYF.

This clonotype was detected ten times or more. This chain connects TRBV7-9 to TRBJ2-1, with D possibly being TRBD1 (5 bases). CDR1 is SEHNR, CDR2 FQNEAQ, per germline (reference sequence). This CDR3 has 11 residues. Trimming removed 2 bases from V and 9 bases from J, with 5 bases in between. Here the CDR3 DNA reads TGTGCCAGCAGCTTAAGGGGTGAGCAGTTCTTC. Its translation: CASSLRGEQFF.